This TCR beta chain was profiled in a study of cytomegalovirus exposure and HLA in healthy donors. CDR1 and CDR2 (germline): SGHNT, YYREEE (reference sequence). V shed 0 bases, J shed 4 bases, and the junction held 12 bases outside the gene matches. This CDR3 comprises 18 residues. With 60 Vbeta and 13 Jbeta primers, the PCR was carried out. Using immunoSEQ multiplex PCR, the repertoire was profiled, and TCRdb retains in-frame clones only, with some absent. The sample has 200,000 or so clones. The chain recombines TRBV5-4 with TRBJ2-3; 9 bases match TRBD2. The specimen was PBMCs. The receptor was derived from a boy younger than 18 in good health and CMV-seronegative. The CDR3 DNA sequence: TGTGCCAGCAGCTTGGGCGGCCTAGGCGGGGGGGCCGCAGATACGCAGTATTTT. The encoded protein is CASSLGGLGGGAADTQYF. The variable domain in full, with the rest retrieved from reference TRBV5-4 and TRBJ2-3, is ETGVTQSPTHLIKTRGQQVTLRCSSQSGHNTVSWYQQALGQGPQFIFQYYREEENGRGNFPPRFSGLQFPNYSSELNVNALELDDSALYLCASSLGGLGGGAADTQYFGPGTRLTVL.